These 8 T cell receptor beta chains originate from one sample sequenced in a study of blood T cell repertoires in COVID-19. Sequencing was performed with immunoSEQ multiplex PCR; in TCRdb, only in-frame clones are kept and a portion is missing. The sample holds 70,000 to 95,000 clones, around 90% seen once. The sample was peripheral blood. The receptors derive from a woman aged 50 to 65 in a cohort sampled during active COVID-19.

As regards this clone: The same CDR3 is also encoded by other DNA sequences in this sample. The chain recombines TRBV29-1 with TRBJ2-7; 7 bases fit TRBD1. The V gene end was trimmed by 7 bases and the J gene end by 4 bases; junction bases not matched to a gene: 7. CDR1 SQVTM and CDR2 ANQGSEA come from the germline V gene. The CDR3 totals 12 residues. CDR3 coding DNA: TGCAGCGCAAGGGACAGTCTTTACGAGCAGTACTTC. Its translation is CSARDSLYEQYF.

V and J are TRBV24-1 and TRBJ2-3; TRBD2 matches at 11 bases. In germline, CDR1 is KGHDR, CDR2 SFDVKD. This CDR3 has 18 amino acids. Unmatched junction bases numbered 9, after V lost 4 bases and J lost 1 base. The CDR3 protein is CATSDRSSGGTGTDTQYF. The CDR3 DNA reads as TGTGCCACCAGTGACCGGTCTAGCGGGGGGACGGGCACAGATACGCAGTATTTT.

V is TRBV2 and J is TRBJ1-4, with D maybe TRBD1 (5 bases). CDR3 length: 16 residues. Germline values: CDR1 SNHLY, CDR2 FYNNEI. V was pared by 6 bases and J by 0 bases, with 14 bases between. CDR3 coding DNA: TGTGCCAGCAGCCAAGACAGTGCAGCAACTAATGAAAAACTGTTTTTT. This translates into CASSQDSAATNEKLFF. The full variable domain, rest sourced from reference TRBV2 and TRBJ1-4, is EPEVTQTPSHQVTQMGQEVILRCVPISNHLYFYWYRQILGQKVEFLVSFYNNEISEKSEIFDDQFSVERPDGSNFTLKIRSTKLEDSAMYFCASSQDSAATNEKLFFGSGTQLSVL.

The rearrangement joins TRBV24-1 to TRBJ2-7, with D hard to call. V was cut by 4 bases and J by 3 bases, with 9 bases left in between. The CDR3 runs to 13 residues. Germline V CDR1 and CDR2: KGHDR, SFDVKD. The CDR3 DNA reads as TGTGCCACCAGTGACAGGATGATCTACGAGCAGTACTTC. Residues: CATSDRMIYEQYF.

The table lists this clone with a few counts. CDR3 nucleotide sequence: TGTGCCAGCAGTTTATCGGGACTAGCGGGAATCACAGATACGCAGTATTTT. This codes for CASSLSGLAGITDTQYF. The gene calls are TRBV27 and TRBJ2-3, with 13 bases that match TRBD2. The CDR3 covers 17 residues. V shed 0 bases and J 2 bases; nucleotides not matched to a gene: 2. CDR1 is MNHEY, CDR2 SMNVEV, per germline (reference sequence).

The gene calls are TRBV11-2 and TRBJ2-2; TRBD2 agrees at 8 bases. Germline V gene data show CDR1 as SGHAT and CDR2 as FQNNGV. This CDR3 is built from 18 residues. V gave up 4 bases and J gave up 2 bases; unmatched junction bases: 12. The CDR3 reads CASSSLHSGEINTGELFF. The DNA of the CDR3 is TGTGCCAGCAGCTCGTTACATAGCGGGGAGATAAACACCGGGGAGCTGTTTTTT.

V usage is TRBV10-1 and J usage is TRBJ2-5; D remains ambiguous. Trimming pared 5 bases from V and 1 base from J, leaving 8 bases between. Germline V gene sequence: CDR1 WNHNN, CDR2 SYGVQD (reference sequence). This CDR3 comprises 13 residues. This CDR3 reads CASSRSIQETQYF. The CDR3 DNA is TGCGCCAGCAGTCGGTCGATCCAAGAGACCCAGTACTTC.

The V call is TRBV6-1, the J call TRBJ2-5; 7 nucleotides agree with TRBD2. The J segment lost 4 bases and the V segment lost 2 bases, leaving 7 bases of the junction unmatched. Per germline, CDR1 MNHNS and CDR2 SASEGT. There are 15 residues in the CDR3. The CDR3 here is CASSERAGVGETQYF. CDR3 sequence (DNA): TGTGCCAGCAGTGAAAGGGCGGGAGTCGGAGAGACCCAGTACTTC.